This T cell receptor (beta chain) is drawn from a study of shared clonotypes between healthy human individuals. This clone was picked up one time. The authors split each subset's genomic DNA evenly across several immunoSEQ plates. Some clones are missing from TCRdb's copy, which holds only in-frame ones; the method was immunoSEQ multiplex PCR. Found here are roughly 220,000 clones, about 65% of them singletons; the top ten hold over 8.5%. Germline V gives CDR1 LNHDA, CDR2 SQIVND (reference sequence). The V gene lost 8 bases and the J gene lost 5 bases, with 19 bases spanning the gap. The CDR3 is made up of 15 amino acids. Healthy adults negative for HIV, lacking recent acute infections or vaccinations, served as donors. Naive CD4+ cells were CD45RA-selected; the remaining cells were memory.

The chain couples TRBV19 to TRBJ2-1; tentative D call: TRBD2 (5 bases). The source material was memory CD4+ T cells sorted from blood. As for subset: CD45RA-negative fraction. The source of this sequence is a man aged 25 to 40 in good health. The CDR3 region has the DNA TGTGCCAGTCGTGCCCCTCCGCCGAGGGACAATGAGCAGTTCTTC. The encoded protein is CASRAPPPRDNEQFF. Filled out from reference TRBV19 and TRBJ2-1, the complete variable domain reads DGGITQSPKYLFRKEGQNVTLSCEQNLNHDAMYWYRQDPGQGLRLIYYSQIVNDFQKGDIAEGYSVSREKKESFPLTVTSAQKNPTAFYLCASRAPPPRDNEQFFGPGTRLTVL.